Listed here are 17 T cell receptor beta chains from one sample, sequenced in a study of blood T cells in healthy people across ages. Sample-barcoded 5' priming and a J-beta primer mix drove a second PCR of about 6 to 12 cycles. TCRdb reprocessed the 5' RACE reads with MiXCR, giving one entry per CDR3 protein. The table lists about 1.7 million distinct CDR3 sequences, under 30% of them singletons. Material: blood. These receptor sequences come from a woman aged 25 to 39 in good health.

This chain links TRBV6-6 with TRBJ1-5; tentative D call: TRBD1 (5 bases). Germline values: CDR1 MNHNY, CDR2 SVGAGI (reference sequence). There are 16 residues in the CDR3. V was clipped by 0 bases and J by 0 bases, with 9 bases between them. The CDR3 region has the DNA TGTGCCAGCAGTTACTCGGGACGTTATAGCAATCAGCCCCAGCATTTT. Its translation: CASSYSGRYSNQPQHF.

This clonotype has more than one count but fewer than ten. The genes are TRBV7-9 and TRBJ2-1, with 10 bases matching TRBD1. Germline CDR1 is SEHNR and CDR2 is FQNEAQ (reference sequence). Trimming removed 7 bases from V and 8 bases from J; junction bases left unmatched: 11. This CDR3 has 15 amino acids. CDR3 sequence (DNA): TGTGCCAGCACACACCGGGACAGGGGATCGGATGAGCAGTTCTTC. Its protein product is CASTHRDRGSDEQFF.

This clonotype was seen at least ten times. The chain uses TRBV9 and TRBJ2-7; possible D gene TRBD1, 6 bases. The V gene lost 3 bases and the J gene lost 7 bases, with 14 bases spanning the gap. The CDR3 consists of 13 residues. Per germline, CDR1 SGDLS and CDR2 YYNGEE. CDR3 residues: CASSAPGVWEQYF. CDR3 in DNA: TGTGCCAGCAGCGCCCCAGGGGTGTGGGAGCAGTACTTC.

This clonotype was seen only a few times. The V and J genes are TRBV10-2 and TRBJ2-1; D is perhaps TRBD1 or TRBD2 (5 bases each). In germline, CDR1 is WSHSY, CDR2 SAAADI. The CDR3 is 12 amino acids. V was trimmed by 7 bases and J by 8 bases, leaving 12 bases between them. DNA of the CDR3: TGCGCCAGCACGGAGAGAGGGGATGAGCAGTTCTTC. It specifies CASTERGDEQFF.

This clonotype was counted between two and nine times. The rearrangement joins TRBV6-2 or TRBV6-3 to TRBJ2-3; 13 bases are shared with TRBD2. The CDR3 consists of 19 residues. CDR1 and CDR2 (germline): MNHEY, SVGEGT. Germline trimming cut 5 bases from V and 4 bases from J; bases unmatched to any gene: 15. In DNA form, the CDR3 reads TGTGCCAGCAGTAAACGGACTAGCGGGAGAACAGTGGCTGCAGATACGCAGTATTTT. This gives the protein CASSKRTSGRTVAADTQYF.

The CDR3 DNA reads TGTGCCAGCAGTGAATGGGGCGGGGGCAGAAAAGAGACCCAGTACTTC. Encoded protein: CASSEWGGGRKETQYF. V gene TRBV2 combines with J gene TRBJ2-5; tentative D call: TRBD2 (7 bases). Germline V CDR1 and CDR2: SNHLY, FYNNEI. The V gene lost 2 bases and the J gene lost 3 bases, with 16 bases spanning the gap. The CDR3 extends over 16 amino acids.

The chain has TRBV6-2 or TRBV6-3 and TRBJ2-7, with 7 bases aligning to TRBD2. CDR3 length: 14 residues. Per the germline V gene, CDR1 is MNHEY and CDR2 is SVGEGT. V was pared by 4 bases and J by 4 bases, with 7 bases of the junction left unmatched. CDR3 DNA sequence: TGTGCCAGCAGTTCCCCAGGGACTATTTACGAGCAGTACTTC. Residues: CASSSPGTIYEQYF.

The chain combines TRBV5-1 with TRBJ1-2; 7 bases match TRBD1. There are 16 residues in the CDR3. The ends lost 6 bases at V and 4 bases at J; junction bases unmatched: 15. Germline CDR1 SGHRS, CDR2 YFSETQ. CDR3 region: CASKVEPDRVVYGYTF. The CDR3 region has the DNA TGCGCCAGCAAGGTTGAACCCGACAGGGTGGTCTATGGCTACACCTTC.

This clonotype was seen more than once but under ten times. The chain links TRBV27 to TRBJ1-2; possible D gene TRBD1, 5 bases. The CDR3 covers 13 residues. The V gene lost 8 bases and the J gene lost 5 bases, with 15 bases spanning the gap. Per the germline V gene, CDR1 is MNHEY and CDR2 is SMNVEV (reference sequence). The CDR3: CASGDGGPYGYTF. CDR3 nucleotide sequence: TGTGCCAGCGGGGACGGAGGACCGTATGGCTACACCTTC.

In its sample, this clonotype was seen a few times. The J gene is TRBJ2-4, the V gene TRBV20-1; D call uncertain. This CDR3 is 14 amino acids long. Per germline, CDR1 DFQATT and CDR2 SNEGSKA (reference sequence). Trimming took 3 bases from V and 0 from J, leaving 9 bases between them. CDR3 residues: CSARTTQAKNIQYF. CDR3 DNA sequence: TGCAGTGCTAGGACCACTCAAGCCAAAAACATTCAGTACTTC.

CDR3 loop: CASSERGWRDTQYF. CDR3 nucleotides: TGTGCCAGCTCAGAGCGGGGGTGGAGAGATACGCAGTATTTT. V is TRBV6-2 or TRBV6-3 and J is TRBJ2-3; 8 bases are shared with TRBD2. CDR3 length: 14 amino acids. The junction had 9 bases not matched to a gene; V was cut back by 8 bases and J by 5 bases. Germline values: CDR1 MNHEY, CDR2 SVGEGT.

The CDR3 DNA follows: TGTGCCAGCAGCTTAGATCAGGTTGGGGATACGCAGTATTTT. Amino acid sequence: CASSLDQVGDTQYF. The chain employs TRBV11-2 and TRBJ2-3; D ambiguous. The V gene's germline CDR1 is SGHAT and CDR2 FQNNGV. CDR3 length equals 14 residues. Trimming shortened V by 0 bases and J by 6 bases, and 10 bases separated the two germline ends.

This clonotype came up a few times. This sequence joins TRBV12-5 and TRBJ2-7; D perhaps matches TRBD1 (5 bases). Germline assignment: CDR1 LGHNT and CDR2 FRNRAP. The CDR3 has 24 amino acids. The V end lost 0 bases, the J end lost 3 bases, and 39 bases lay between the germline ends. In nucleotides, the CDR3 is TGTGCTAGTGGTTTGGTAGGGCGTGGTTTGGTACGAAGAAATGACAGACTCTCCGACTACGAGCAGTACTTC. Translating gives CASGLVGRGLVRRNDRLSDYEQYF.

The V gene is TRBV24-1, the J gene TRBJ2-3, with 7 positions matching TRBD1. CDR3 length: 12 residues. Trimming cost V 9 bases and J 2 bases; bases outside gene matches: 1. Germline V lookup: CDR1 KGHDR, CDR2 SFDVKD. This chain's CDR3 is CATGTDTDTQYF. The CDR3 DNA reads TGTGCCACCGGGACAGACACAGATACGCAGTATTTT.

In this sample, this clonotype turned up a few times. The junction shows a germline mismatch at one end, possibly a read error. CDR3 DNA: TGTGCCAGCAGTTTGGGGACAGGGGGTAACGATGGCTACACCTTC. Protein product: CASSLGTGGNDGYTF. This chain uses TRBV12-3 or TRBV12-4 with TRBJ1-2; the match to TRBD1 covers 11 bases. This CDR3 region has 15 residues.

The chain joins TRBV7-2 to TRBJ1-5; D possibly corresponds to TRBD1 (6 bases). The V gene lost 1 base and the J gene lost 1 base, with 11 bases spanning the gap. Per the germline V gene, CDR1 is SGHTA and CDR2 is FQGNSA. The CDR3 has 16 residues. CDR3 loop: CASSLVAGASNQPQHF. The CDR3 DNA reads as TGTGCCAGCAGCTTAGTGGCAGGGGCGAGCAATCAGCCCCAGCATTTT.

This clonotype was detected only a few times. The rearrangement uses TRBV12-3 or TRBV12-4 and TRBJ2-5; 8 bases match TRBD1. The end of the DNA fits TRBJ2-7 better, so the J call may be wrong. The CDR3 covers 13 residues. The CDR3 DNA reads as TGTGCCAGCAGTTTGCCAGGGGGCCACGAGCAGTACTTC. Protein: CASSLPGGHEQYF.